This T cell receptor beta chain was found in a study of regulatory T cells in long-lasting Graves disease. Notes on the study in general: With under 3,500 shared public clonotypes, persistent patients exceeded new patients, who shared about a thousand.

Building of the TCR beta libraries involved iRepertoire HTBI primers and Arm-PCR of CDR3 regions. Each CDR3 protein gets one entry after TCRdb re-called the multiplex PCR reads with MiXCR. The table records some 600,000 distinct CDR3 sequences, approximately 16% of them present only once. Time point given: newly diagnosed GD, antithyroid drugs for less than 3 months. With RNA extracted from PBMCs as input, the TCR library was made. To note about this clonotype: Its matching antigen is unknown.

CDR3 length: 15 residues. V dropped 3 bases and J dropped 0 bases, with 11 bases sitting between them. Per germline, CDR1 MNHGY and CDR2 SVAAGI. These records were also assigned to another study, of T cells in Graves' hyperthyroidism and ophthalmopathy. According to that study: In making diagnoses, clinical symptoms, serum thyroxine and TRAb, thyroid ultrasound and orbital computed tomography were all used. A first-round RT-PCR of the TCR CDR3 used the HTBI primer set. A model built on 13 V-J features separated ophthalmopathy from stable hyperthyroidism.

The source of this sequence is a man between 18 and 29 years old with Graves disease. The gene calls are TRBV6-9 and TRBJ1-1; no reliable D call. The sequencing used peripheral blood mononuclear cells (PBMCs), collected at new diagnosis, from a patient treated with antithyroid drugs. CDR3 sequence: CASSYSSSLNTEAFF. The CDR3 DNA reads TGTGCCAGCAGTTACTCCTCCTCTTTGAACACTGAAGCTTTCTTT.